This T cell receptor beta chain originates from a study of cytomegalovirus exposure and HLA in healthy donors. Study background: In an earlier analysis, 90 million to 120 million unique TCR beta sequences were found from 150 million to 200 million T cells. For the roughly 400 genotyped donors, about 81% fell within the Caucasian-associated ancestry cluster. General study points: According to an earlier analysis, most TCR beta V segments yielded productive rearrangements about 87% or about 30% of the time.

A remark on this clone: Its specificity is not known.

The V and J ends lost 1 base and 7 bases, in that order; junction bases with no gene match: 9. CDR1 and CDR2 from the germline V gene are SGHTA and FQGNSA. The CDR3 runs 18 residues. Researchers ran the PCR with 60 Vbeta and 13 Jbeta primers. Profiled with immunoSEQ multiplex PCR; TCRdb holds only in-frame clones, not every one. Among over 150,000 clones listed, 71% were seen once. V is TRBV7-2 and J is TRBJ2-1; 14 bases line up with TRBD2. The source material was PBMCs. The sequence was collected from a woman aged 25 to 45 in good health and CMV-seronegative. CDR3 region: CASSLVGTSGRRRNEQFF. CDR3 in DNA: TGTGCCAGCAGCTTAGTCGGGACTAGCGGGAGACGTAGAAATGAGCAGTTCTTC.